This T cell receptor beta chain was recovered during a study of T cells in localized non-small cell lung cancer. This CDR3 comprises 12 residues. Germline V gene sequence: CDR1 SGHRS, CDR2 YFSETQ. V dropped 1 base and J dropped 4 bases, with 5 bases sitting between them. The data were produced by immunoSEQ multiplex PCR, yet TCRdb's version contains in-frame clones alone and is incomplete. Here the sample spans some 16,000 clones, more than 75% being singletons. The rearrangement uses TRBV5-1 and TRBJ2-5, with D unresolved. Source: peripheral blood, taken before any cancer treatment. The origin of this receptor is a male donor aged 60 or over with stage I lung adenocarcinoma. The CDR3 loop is CASSLWGETQYF. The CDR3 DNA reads TGCGCCAGCAGCTTGTGGGGAGAGACCCAGTACTTC.